Listed below are T cell receptor beta chains from one sample, sequenced in a study of blood T cell repertoires in COVID-19. Sequenced by immunoSEQ multiplex PCR; TCRdb stores in-frame clones only, minus some. Among just under 40,000 clones listed, approximately 79% were seen once. Sequencing was done on a sample of peripheral blood. The source is a man between 65 and 79 years old with acute or convalescent COVID-19. The CDR3 runs from the conserved cysteine through the conserved F or W. D genes are given only for firm matches. Where a row states a size, it is once, few, many or the class of an expanded clone; other rows omit it.

d_gene	v_gene	j_gene	abundance	CDR3aa	CDR3nt
NA	TRBV21-1	TRBJ2-6	NA	CASSKLGGQGLGGANVLTF	TGTGCCAGCAGCAAACTAGGGGGACAGGGGCTAGGTGGGGCCAACGTCCTGACTTTC
NA	TRBV14	TRBJ2-1	few	CASSQALGLYNEQFF	TGTGCCAGCAGCCAAGCCTTGGGCCTGTACAATGAGCAGTTCTTC
NA	TRBV28	TRBJ1-6	NA	CASTRGGAVSPLHF	TGTGCCAGCACGAGAGGTGGGGCGGTTTCACCCCTCCACTTT
NA	TRBV4-2	TRBJ2-3	NA	CASSQDSSPTDTQYF	TGTGCCAGCAGCCAAGATTCTAGCCCCACAGATACGCAGTATTTT
NA	TRBV14	TRBJ1-5	NA	CASSQDGYQPQHF	TGTGCCAGCAGCCAAGACGGGTACCAGCCCCAGCATTTT
TRBD1	TRBV6-1	TRBJ2-7	NA	CASSEAATGVDEQYF	TGTGCCAGCAGTGAAGCAGCGACAGGGGTTGACGAGCAGTACTTC
TRBD2	TRBV28	TRBJ2-2	NA	CATDPGLAIGELFF	TGTGCCACCGACCCGGGACTAGCCATTGGGGAGCTGTTTTTT
TRBD2	TRBV5-6	TRBJ2-1	NA	CASSGLAGFYNEQFF	TGTGCCAGCAGCGGACTAGCGGGATTTTACAATGAGCAGTTCTTC
NA	TRBV15	TRBJ1-4	few	CATGEVRGRGEKLFF	TGTGCCACCGGGGAAGTTCGGGGGCGGGGGGAAAAACTGTTTTTT
NA	TRBV3-1/TRBV3-2	TRBJ1-4	few	CASSQQGWGKEKLFF	TGTGCCAGCAGCCAGCAGGGATGGGGAAAGGAAAAACTGTTTTTT
TRBD2	TRBV9	TRBJ2-3	NA	CASGTSGSTDTQYF	TGTGCCAGCGGAACTAGCGGGAGTACAGATACGCAGTATTTT
NA	TRBV29-1	TRBJ1-3	NA	CSAGGLGAGNTIYF	TGCAGCGCCGGGGGGCTGGGAGCTGGAAACACCATATATTTT
TRBD1	TRBV2	TRBJ1-3	NA	CASNGQGIPGNTIYF	TGTGCCAGCAATGGACAGGGGATCCCTGGAAACACCATATATTTT
TRBD2	TRBV24-1	TRBJ2-5	NA	CATSDPSGPEGETQYF	TGTGCCACCAGTGATCCTAGCGGACCTGAGGGAGAGACCCAGTACTTC
NA	TRBV7-8	TRBJ2-5	NA	CASSPNRQAGETQYF	TGTGCCAGCAGCCCCAATCGACAAGCGGGAGAGACCCAGTACTTC
TRBD1	TRBV6-5	TRBJ1-1	NA	CASSRTGVAAFF	TGTGCCAGCAGTCGGACAGGGGTGGCAGCTTTCTTT
NA	TRBV6-2/TRBV6-3	TRBJ1-5	NA	CASSLPRFQPQHF	TGTGCCAGCAGTCTCCCCAGGTTTCAGCCCCAGCATTTT
TRBD1	TRBV29-1	TRBJ2-7	NA	CSATGTGYEQYF	TGCAGCGCCACCGGGACAGGGTACGAGCAGTACTTC
NA	TRBV4-1	TRBJ1-2	NA	CASSQRTDPSLFYGYTF	TGCGCCAGCAGCCAAAGAACAGATCCAAGTTTGTTCTATGGCTACACCTTC
NA	TRBV28	TRBJ2-6	once	CASSFMTTSGANVLTF	TGTGCCAGCAGTTTTATGACTACGTCGGGGGCCAACGTCCTGACTTTC
NA	TRBV15	TRBJ2-7	NA	CATSKSPDRSSYEQYF	TGTGCCACCAGCAAAAGTCCCGACAGGAGCTCCTACGAGCAGTACTTC
NA	TRBV18	TRBJ1-1	NA	CASSPQDTEAFF	TGTGCCAGCTCCCCCCAGGACACTGAAGCTTTCTTT
TRBD2	TRBV5-1	TRBJ2-2	NA	CASSRLAGGDGELFF	TGCGCCAGCAGCCGCTTAGCGGGAGGGGACGGGGAGCTGTTTTTT
TRBD1	TRBV10-3	TRBJ1-2	NA	CAIGTGNYGYTF	TGTGCCATCGGGACAGGGAACTATGGCTACACCTTC
NA	TRBV19	TRBJ2-6	few	CASSVGANVLTF	TGTGCCAGTTCCGTGGGGGCCAACGTCCTGACTTTC